The 12 T cell receptor beta chains below were found in one sample sequenced in a study of blood T cell repertoires in COVID-19. Sequenced by immunoSEQ multiplex PCR; TCRdb stores in-frame clones only, minus some. The repertoire consists of roughly 160,000 clones, with 86% occurring once and the leading ten covering about 0.98%. Sequencing was performed on peripheral blood. The receptors here all came from a man younger than 30 with acute or convalescent COVID-19.

This chain connects TRBV30 to TRBJ1-5; D may be TRBD1 (5 bases). Trimming took 0 bases from V and 5 from J, leaving 8 bases between them. The CDR3 totals 13 residues. CDR1 and CDR2 (germline): GTSNPN, SVGIG (reference sequence). The CDR3 reads CAWSVRGDQPQHF. In nucleotides, the CDR3 is TGTGCCTGGAGTGTACGGGGGGATCAGCCCCAGCATTTT.

The CDR3 here is CASTQGQETQYF. In DNA, the CDR3 is TGTGCCAGCACCCAGGGCCAGGAGACCCAGTACTTC. The genes are TRBV27 and TRBJ2-5; a possible D gene is TRBD1 (5 bases). The germline gives CDR1 MNHEY, CDR2 SMNVEV (reference sequence). This CDR3 contains 12 residues. V lost 7 bases, J lost 5 bases, and 11 bases lay in between.

This clone was recorded a few times. The chain uses TRBV7-3 and TRBJ2-1, with D possibly matching TRBD2 (6 bases). In germline, CDR1 is SGHTA, CDR2 FQGTGA. The germline V and J ends were trimmed by 3 bases and 9 bases, with 12 bases remaining between them. This CDR3 is 13 amino acids long. The chain's CDR3 is CASSFGRDREQFF. Here the CDR3 DNA reads TGTGCCAGCAGCTTCGGGCGGGACCGTGAGCAGTTCTTC. The full variable domain, completed using reference TRBV7-3 and TRBJ2-1, is GAGVSQTPSNKVTEKGKYVELRCDPISGHTALYWYRQSLGQGPEFLIYFQGTGAADDSGLPNDRFFAVRPEGSVSTLKIQRTERGDSAVYLCASSFGRDREQFFGPGTRLTVL.

The chain links TRBV6-5 to TRBJ2-3; D might be TRBD1 (5 bases). CDR3 length: 11 amino acids. The V gene's germline CDR1 is MNHEY and CDR2 SVGAGI. V lost 6 bases to trimming and J lost 5 bases, with 6 bases between them. The chain's CDR3 is CASRTGDTQYF. The CDR3 DNA is TGTGCCAGCAGAACAGGAGATACGCAGTATTTT.

The chain employs TRBV4-1 and TRBJ1-1, with 8 bases fitting TRBD1. From germline, CDR1 is MGHRA and CDR2 YSYEKL. V gave up 4 bases and J gave up 4 bases; unmatched junction bases: 8. The CDR3 contains 15 residues. The DNA of the CDR3 is TGCGCCAGCAGCCCGAGACAGGGGACTGGCACTGAAGCTTTCTTT. Translating it yields CASSPRQGTGTEAFF.

The DNA of the CDR3 is TGCAGTGCCATATGGACAGAGAACCAGTACTTC. Translation gives CSAIWTENQYF. V usage is TRBV20-1 and J usage is TRBJ2-4, with a possible D match to TRBD1 (6 bases). Germline V gene sequence: CDR1 DFQATT, CDR2 SNEGSKA (reference sequence). This CDR3 has 11 residues. The V gene lost 6 bases and the J gene lost 13 bases, with 16 bases spanning the gap.

This chain links TRBV11-2 with TRBJ2-5, with 8 bases matching TRBD2. Looked up from germline, CDR1 is SGHAT and CDR2 is FQNNGV. The J segment lost 4 bases and the V segment lost 1 base, leaving 17 bases of the junction unmatched. The CDR3 runs to 19 residues. The CDR3 spells CASSLGFSFGGASRETQYF. For the CDR3, the DNA is TGTGCCAGCAGCTTAGGATTTTCCTTCGGGGGGGCCTCGCGAGAGACCCAGTACTTC.

V is TRBV18 and J is TRBJ1-6; TRBD1 matches at 12 bases. V was pared by 0 bases and J by 10 bases, with 4 bases of the junction left unmatched. The CDR3 contains 16 residues. CDR1 and CDR2 from the germline V gene are KGHSH and LQKENI. CDR3 region: CASSPPGQGARSPLHF. The CDR3 DNA reads as TGTGCCAGCTCACCACCGGGACAGGGGGCGAGGTCACCCCTCCACTTT.

The chain joins TRBV27 to TRBJ1-1; 10 bases align to TRBD1. The CDR3 length is 16 residues. The germline V gene encodes CDR1 MNHEY and CDR2 SMNVEV (reference sequence). J was trimmed by 4 bases and V by 5 bases; bases with no gene match: 10. CDR3 sequence: CASSIGQGGWGTEAFF. CDR3 nucleotide sequence: TGTGCCAGCAGTATCGGACAGGGGGGATGGGGCACTGAAGCTTTCTTT.

The CDR3 spells CASSSGQSSHSPLHF. As DNA, the CDR3 is TGCGCCAGCAGTTCGGGACAGTCTTCCCATTCACCCCTCCACTTT. V is TRBV10-2 and J is TRBJ1-6; 7 bases align to TRBD1. Germline V CDR1 and CDR2: WSHSY, SAAADI. V gave up 5 bases and J gave up 8 bases; unmatched junction bases: 9. CDR3 length: 15 residues.

V and J are TRBV6-5 and TRBJ2-1, with TRBD2 matching 13 bases. V shed 5 bases and J 7 bases; nucleotides not matched to a gene: 5. The germline CDR1 and CDR2 sequences are MNHEY and SVGAGI. The CDR3 has 15 amino acids. Written as DNA, the CDR3 is TGTGCCAGCAGTAAAACTAGCGGGGGGGCTAATGAGCAGTTCTTC. It is translated as CASSKTSGGANEQFF.

This clone was seen only once. The chain links TRBV28 to TRBJ1-3; a possible D gene is TRBD1 (6 bases). With 4 bases removed from V and 6 bases from J, the gap between germline ends came to 16 bases. Germline V gives CDR1 MDHEN, CDR2 SYDVKM. The CDR3 runs 15 residues. CDR3 sequence (DNA): TGTGCCAGCAGTTCCTCTTCAGGGGTAGCAAACACCATATATTTT. Translating it yields CASSSSSGVANTIYF.